These 5 T cell receptor beta chains came from one sample sequenced in a study of OX40 agonist ivuxolimab in advanced cancers. Generated by immunoSEQ multiplex PCR, the TCRdb table keeps only in-frame clones and is missing some. The top ten hold roughly 12% of the sample, which has about 54,000 clones, approximately 93% seen once. The input for sequencing was CD4+ or CD8+ T cells sorted from blood, taken in a trial of the OX40 agonist ivuxolimab. The receptors here all came from an adult with an advanced solid tumor such as melanoma, head and neck, liver or kidney cancer.

V and J are TRBV2 and TRBJ1-2; no clear D. The CDR3 covers 11 residues. V was shortened by 8 bases and J by 8 bases, with 12 bases between the two germline ends. Germline-derived CDR1 and CDR2 are SNHLY and FYNNEI. CDR3: CASEEYRGYTF. CDR3 sequence (DNA): TGTGCCAGCGAAGAGTATAGGGGCTACACCTTC.

The genes are TRBV5-1 and TRBJ2-7; 9 bases fit TRBD1. Trimming removed 4 bases from V and 5 bases from J; junction bases left unmatched: 7. Per germline, CDR1 SGHRS and CDR2 YFSETQ. The CDR3 length is 14 residues. CDR3 sequence reads: CASSRDRTGDEQYF. The CDR3 DNA sequence: TGCGCCAGCAGCAGGGACCGGACAGGGGACGAGCAGTACTTC.

This clone appeared a single time. This chain links TRBV5-1 with TRBJ1-6, with 9 bases fitting TRBD1. This CDR3 contains 15 residues. The germline gives CDR1 SGHRS, CDR2 YFSETQ. Trimming removed 2 bases from V and 9 bases from J; junction bases left unmatched: 6. The chain's CDR3 is CASSFRTGDGSPLHF. The CDR3, as DNA: TGCGCCAGCAGCTTCAGGACAGGGGACGGTTCACCCCTCCACTTT.

This clone came up once. The chain links TRBV10-3 to TRBJ2-1, with 7 bases identical to TRBD2. The CDR3 contains 14 residues. Trimming took 2 bases from V and 8 from J; bases not matched to a gene: 6. CDR1 ENHRY and CDR2 SYGVKD come from the germline V gene. CDR3 amino acids: CAISETGGGDEQFF. CDR3 bases: TGTGCCATCAGTGAGACGGGCGGGGGAGATGAGCAGTTCTTC.

This chain uses TRBV27 with TRBJ2-5; 13 bases align to TRBD2. The end of the DNA aligns better with TRBJ2-7, so the J call may be wrong. This CDR3 has 17 residues. Per germline, CDR1 MNHEY and CDR2 SMNVEV (reference sequence). The CDR3 sequence: CASSWYGTSGISYEQYF. The DNA of the CDR3 is TGTGCCAGCAGTTGGTACGGGACTAGCGGGATCTCCTACGAGCAGTACTTC.